This TCR beta chain comes out of a study of post-analysis software for immune sequencing data. Every TCR beta cDNA library bore unique molecular identifiers. MiXCR, run by TCRdb on the PCR reads, gives a single entry per CDR3 protein. The data hold around 160,000 distinct CDR3 sequences, with roughly 35% observed a single time. This CDR3 is built from 14 residues. The germline V gene has CDR1 LNHNV and CDR2 YYDKDF (reference sequence). V lost 5 bases and J lost 3, with 14 bases in between. This chain joins TRBV15 and TRBJ2-7, with D perhaps being TRBD1 or TRBD2 (5 bases each). The sequence came from a girl between 5 and 17 years old with multiple sclerosis. Sample: blood, taken after autologous hematopoietic stem cell transplantation. This chain's CDR3 is CATSAGFGDYEQYF. CDR3 DNA sequence: TGTGCCACCAGCGCAGGGTTCGGGGACTACGAGCAGTACTTC.